These T cell receptor beta chains were read from a single sample in a study of blood T cell repertoires in COVID-19. Profiled with immunoSEQ multiplex PCR; TCRdb holds only in-frame clones, not every one. The sample holds 150,000 to 200,000 clones, approximately 95% seen once. The sample was peripheral blood. The source of these receptors is a woman aged 55-70 years with COVID-19, enrolled during active disease. Both conserved end residues are part of each CDR3. A D gene is named only where the DNA matches it firmly. Expanded clones are given a class, and other clones once, few, many or no size at all.

j_gene	d_gene	abundance	v_gene	CDR3nt	CDR3aa
TRBJ2-1	NA	NA	TRBV4-1	TGCGCCAGCAGCCAAGACAGCTACAATGAGCAGTTCTTC	CASSQDSYNEQFF
TRBJ1-1	TRBD1	NA	TRBV18	TGTGCCAGCCTCTCAACAGGGGCGCGCACTGAAGCTTTCTTT	CASLSTGARTEAFF
TRBJ1-2	TRBD1	NA	TRBV4-1	TGCGCCAGCAGCCAATCCTCCACAGGGGGCTATGGCTACACCTTC	CASSQSSTGGYGYTF
TRBJ1-1	TRBD1	NA	TRBV9	TGTGCCAGCAGCCCGAGACAGGGGGCGGGCACTGAAGCTTTCTTT	CASSPRQGAGTEAFF
TRBJ2-7	TRBD1	NA	TRBV6-5	TGTGCCTCCCGGGGACAGATGGGATCCTACGAGCAGTACTTC	CASRGQMGSYEQYF
TRBJ2-7	TRBD1	NA	TRBV11-1	TGTGCCAGCAGCCTCGGACAGGCGTCCTACGAGCAGTACTTC	CASSLGQASYEQYF
TRBJ1-2	TRBD1	once	TRBV12-3/TRBV12-4	TGTGCCAGCGGGGAGGGACAGGGCGGCTACACCTTC	CASGEGQGGYTF
TRBJ1-4	TRBD1	few	TRBV5-8	TGTGCCAGCAGTATTGGACAGGGAGGAAGTGAAAAACTGTTTTTT	CASSIGQGGSEKLFF
TRBJ1-6	TRBD1	NA	TRBV7-8	TGTGCCAGCAGCCGGGACAGGGTGCGCTCACCCCTCCACTTT	CASSRDRVRSPLHF
TRBJ2-2	TRBD1	NA	TRBV5-4	TGTGCCAGCAGCTCAGGACAGGGGCGGAACACCGGGGAGCTGTTTTTT	CASSSGQGRNTGELFF
TRBJ1-1	NA	NA	TRBV19	TGTGCCAGTACCATTGGCAGGGACACCTACACTGAAGCTTTCTTT	CASTIGRDTYTEAFF
TRBJ1-2	TRBD1	once	TRBV6-1	TGTGCCAGCAGTGATCTCAGGACAGGGCTCTATGGCTACACCTTC	CASSDLRTGLYGYTF
TRBJ1-1	TRBD1	NA	TRBV10-3	TGTGCCACCACAGGGGTGAACACTGAAGCTTTCTTT	CATTGVNTEAFF
TRBJ1-4	NA	NA	TRBV19	TGTGCCAGTAGTAGTCTGCGATCGGCAACTAATGAAAAACTGTTTTTT	CASSSLRSATNEKLFF
TRBJ1-5	NA	NA	TRBV4-1	TGCGCCAGCAGCCAAGACCACGGGGACAAACTCTTCCGGGGCAATCAGCCCCAGCATTTT	CASSQDHGDKLFRGNQPQHF
TRBJ1-3	NA	NA	TRBV4-1	TGCGCCAGCAAAGACAGCTCTGGAAACACCATATATTTT	CASKDSSGNTIYF